These T cell receptor beta chains were read from a single sample in a study of Japanese encephalitis immunity and Zika vaccine responses. TCRdb ran MiXCR on the 5' RACE reads and lists one entry per CDR3 protein. The data hold under 300 distinct CDR3 sequences, with roughly 3.5% observed a single time. The sample was antigen-activated CD4+ T cells from blood, cultured, taken during a Zika inactivated vaccine study. The source of these receptors is an adult man who received an inactivated Zika virus vaccine. Both conserved end residues are part of each CDR3. Expanded clones get a size class; other rows say once, few or many, or leave the size out.

size: few; V: TRBV19; J: TRBJ1-2; CDR3: CASGRYTF
size: hyperexpanded; V: TRBV5-1; J: TRBJ2-7; CDR3: CASGLQGAHEQYF
size: medium-sized; V: TRBV27; J: TRBJ2-3; CDR3: CASSGPGLAPRKVTQYF
size: medium-sized; V: TRBV7-7; J: TRBJ2-5; CDR3: CASSLARGAQETQYF
size: large; V: TRBV30; J: TRBJ1-6; CDR3: CAWEGGLGNSPLHF
size: large; V: TRBV7-9; J: TRBJ2-4; CDR3: CASSPDRPPFVQYF
size: large; V: TRBV12-3/TRBV12-4; J: TRBJ2-2; CDR3: CASSWDTGELFF
size: large; V: TRBV29-1; J: TRBJ2-1; CDR3: CSVDRTGGNEQFF
size: large; V: TRBV12-3/TRBV12-4; J: TRBJ2-2; CDR3: CASIRRVVTGELFF
size: medium-sized; V: TRBV25-1; J: TRBJ1-1; CDR3: CASSESGGASNTEAFF
size: large; V: TRBV12-3/TRBV12-4; J: TRBJ2-1; CDR3: CASTEGSGSGGEQFF
size: large; V: TRBV13; J: TRBJ1-6; CDR3: CASSFFTGGSPLHF
size: large; V: TRBV7-9; J: TRBJ2-5; CDR3: CASSSPGGYQETQYF
size: medium-sized; V: TRBV19; J: TRBJ2-1; CDR3: CASSILRTIASNEQFF
size: large; V: TRBV20-1; J: TRBJ1-5; CDR3: CSASWGAKTYSNQPQHF
size: hyperexpanded; V: TRBV4-1; J: TRBJ2-3; CDR3: CASRGQGGPDTQYF
size: .; V: TRBV4-3; J: TRBJ2-1; CDR3: CASSQRGDTYNEQFF
size: large; V: TRBV5-1; J: TRBJ2-1; CDR3: CASSLVTGDQEQFF
size: large; V: TRBV15; J: TRBJ2-7; CDR3: CATSRDLGTASAYEQYF
size: .; V: TRBV7-9; J: TRBJ2-1; CDR3: CASIRGGLASSYNEQFF
size: medium-sized; V: TRBV20-1; J: TRBJ2-3; CDR3: CSARDHRGGADTQYF
size: medium-sized; V: TRBV29-1; J: TRBJ1-2; CDR3: CSVYSGRYGYTF
size: large; V: TRBV27; J: TRBJ2-5; CDR3: CASSLLDRGETQYF
size: hyperexpanded; V: TRBV7-2; J: TRBJ1-5; CDR3: CASSAYNQPQHF
size: medium-sized; V: TRBV29-1; J: TRBJ1-5; CDR3: CSVEDLPPGRDCNQPQHF
size: medium-sized; V: TRBV3-1; J: TRBJ1-2; CDR3: CASSQVDRGEGYTF
size: medium-sized; V: TRBV12-3/TRBV12-4; J: TRBJ1-4; CDR3: CASNDRGGEKLFF
size: few; V: TRBV3-1; J: TRBJ2-3; CDR3: CASSQGLGDTQYF
size: hyperexpanded; V: TRBV20-1; J: TRBJ1-4; CDR3: CSASLRQEGNEKLFF
size: medium-sized; V: TRBV27; J: TRBJ2-6; CDR3: CASSLSSGANVLTF
size: large; V: TRBV5-6; J: TRBJ2-5; CDR3: CASSPPPAGGQETQYF
size: hyperexpanded; V: TRBV7-2; J: TRBJ2-1; CDR3: CASRGGLGLIDEQFF
size: large; V: TRBV5-1; J: TRBJ1-1; CDR3: CASYPDPGRTEAFF